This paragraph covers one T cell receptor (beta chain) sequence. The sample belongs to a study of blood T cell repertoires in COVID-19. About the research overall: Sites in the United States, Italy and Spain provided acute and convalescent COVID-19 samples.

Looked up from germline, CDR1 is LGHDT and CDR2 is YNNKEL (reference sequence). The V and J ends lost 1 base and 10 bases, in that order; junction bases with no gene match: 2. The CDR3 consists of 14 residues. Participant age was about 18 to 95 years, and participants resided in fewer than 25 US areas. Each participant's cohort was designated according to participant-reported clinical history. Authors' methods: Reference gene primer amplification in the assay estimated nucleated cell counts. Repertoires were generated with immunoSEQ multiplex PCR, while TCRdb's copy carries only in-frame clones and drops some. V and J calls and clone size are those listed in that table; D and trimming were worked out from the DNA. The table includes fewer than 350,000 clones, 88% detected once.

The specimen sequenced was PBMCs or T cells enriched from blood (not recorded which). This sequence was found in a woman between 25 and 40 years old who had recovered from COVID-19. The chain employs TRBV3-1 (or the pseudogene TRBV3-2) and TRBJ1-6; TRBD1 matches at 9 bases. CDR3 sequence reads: CASSQGQGGSPLHF. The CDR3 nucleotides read TGTGCCAGCAGCCAAGGACAGGGGGGATCACCCCTCCACTTT.